Sequencing of this T cell receptor beta chain was carried out in a study of CD8 T cells in Susac syndrome. V lost 7 bases to trimming and J lost 3 bases, with 13 bases between them. This CDR3 is 14 amino acids long. The germline CDR1 and CDR2 sequences are MDHEN and SYDVKM. Random hexamers were used to reverse transcribe 0.5 to 1 ug of RNA. TCRdb passed the immunoSEQ multiplex PCR reads through MiXCR, listing each CDR3 protein once. The sample contains some 150,000 distinct CDR3 sequences, 95% to 96% of which appear only once. This TCR was recovered from a human donor with multiple sclerosis. The chain links TRBV28 to TRBJ1-5; unclear D gene. Sequencing was carried out using CD8+ T cells from PBMCs. The CDR3 DNA sequence: TGTGCCAGCACCGTGGATCATTTCAATCAGCCCCAGCATTTT. Encoded protein: CASTVDHFNQPQHF.